This T cell receptor (beta chain) was sequenced for a study of cytomegalovirus exposure and HLA in healthy donors. Trimming cost V 4 bases and J 7 bases, with 14 bases left between them. Germline-derived CDR1 and CDR2 are SNHLY and FYNNEI. This CDR3 contains 15 residues. A multiplex PCR was run with 60 Vbeta primers and 13 Jbeta primers. TCRdb's copy holds only in-frame clones and misses some; the assay was immunoSEQ multiplex PCR. The sample table includes approximately 80,000 clones. Material for sequencing was PBMCs. The receptor was derived from a woman in her twenties or thirties in good health and CMV-seronegative. This chain connects TRBV2 to TRBJ1-6; tentative D call: TRBD1 (5 bases). The CDR3 DNA reads as TGTGCCAGCAGTGGCTCCCAGGGTCACAATTCACCCCTCCACTTT. Translated, it gives CASSGSQGHNSPLHF.